This is a list of T cell receptor beta chains from one sample in a study of T cell responses to AZD1222 COVID-19 vaccine. The table came from immunoSEQ multiplex PCR; TCRdb's copy has only in-frame clones and leaves some out. This sample has 150,000 or so clones, with roughly 90% found just once. The sequences come from peripheral blood, collected 28 days after the second AZD1222 dose. These receptors were taken from an adult who received the AZD1222 COVID-19 vaccine. Each CDR3 is given without its conserved first and last residue. Fields, in order: V gene, J gene, D gene, CDR3 protein. D genes are given only for firm matches.

v_gene: TRBV7-9; j_gene: TRBJ1-6; d_gene: -; CDR3aa: ASSSTGSYNSPLH
v_gene: TRBV5-8; j_gene: TRBJ1-1; d_gene: -; CDR3aa: ASSLAELLGAF
v_gene: TRBV28; j_gene: TRBJ1-3; d_gene: -; CDR3aa: ASSLAMEGAGNTIY
v_gene: TRBV6-4; j_gene: TRBJ2-4; d_gene: TRBD1; CDR3aa: ASSETTEGQRTVGNIQY
v_gene: TRBV2; j_gene: TRBJ1-5; d_gene: -; CDR3aa: ASSPQSGNQPQH
v_gene: TRBV2; j_gene: TRBJ1-6; d_gene: -; CDR3aa: ASRAFRDRDNSPLH
v_gene: TRBV7-8; j_gene: TRBJ1-1; d_gene: TRBD1; CDR3aa: ASSLVLQGATF
v_gene: TRBV4-2; j_gene: TRBJ1-1; d_gene: -; CDR3aa: ASSRGPNTEAF
v_gene: TRBV19; j_gene: TRBJ2-1; d_gene: -; CDR3aa: ATNRASWGSEQF
v_gene: TRBV27; j_gene: TRBJ2-3; d_gene: -; CDR3aa: ASSLYLGQGTDTQY
v_gene: TRBV6-5; j_gene: TRBJ2-5; d_gene: TRBD2; CDR3aa: ASSYSRGTETQY
v_gene: TRBV6-5; j_gene: TRBJ1-5; d_gene: TRBD1; CDR3aa: ASRDRGYSNQPQH
v_gene: TRBV19; j_gene: TRBJ1-6; d_gene: -; CDR3aa: ASSTPDRRNSPLH
v_gene: TRBV14; j_gene: TRBJ2-3; d_gene: -; CDR3aa: ASSQVWGAPTDTQY
v_gene: TRBV2; j_gene: TRBJ1-5; d_gene: -; CDR3aa: ASSAGRASNQPQH
v_gene: TRBV20-1; j_gene: TRBJ2-3; d_gene: TRBD2; CDR3aa: SASGGRGFGDTQY
v_gene: TRBV4-3; j_gene: TRBJ1-3; d_gene: -; CDR3aa: ASSQDSPRAGNTIY
v_gene: TRBV3-1/TRBV3-2; j_gene: TRBJ2-2; d_gene: TRBD1; CDR3aa: ASSGGQPPWSGTGELF
v_gene: TRBV2; j_gene: TRBJ1-5; d_gene: TRBD1; CDR3aa: ASSVLAGGISNQPQH
v_gene: TRBV9; j_gene: TRBJ2-3; d_gene: -; CDR3aa: ASSVDGGNTDTQY
v_gene: TRBV2; j_gene: TRBJ2-7; d_gene: -; CDR3aa: ASTGRSRAYEQY
v_gene: TRBV6-2/TRBV6-3; j_gene: TRBJ1-2; d_gene: -; CDR3aa: ASSALVSYGYT
v_gene: TRBV3-1/TRBV3-2; j_gene: TRBJ2-5; d_gene: TRBD1; CDR3aa: ASSPGWDRGRETQY
v_gene: TRBV27; j_gene: TRBJ1-5; d_gene: TRBD1; CDR3aa: ASSGQGGSNQPQH
v_gene: TRBV6-4; j_gene: TRBJ2-2; d_gene: TRBD1; CDR3aa: ASSSGQGNTGELF
v_gene: TRBV19; j_gene: TRBJ1-1; d_gene: -; CDR3aa: ASSIGGGPEAF
v_gene: TRBV7-8; j_gene: TRBJ1-6; d_gene: -; CDR3aa: ASSWMVENSPLH
v_gene: TRBV6-4; j_gene: TRBJ2-3; d_gene: TRBD2; CDR3aa: ASSKKVVVAGGLCTDTQY
v_gene: TRBV19; j_gene: TRBJ2-1; d_gene: TRBD2; CDR3aa: ASTHILAGGYNEQF
v_gene: TRBV2; j_gene: TRBJ2-5; d_gene: -; CDR3aa: ASSEEGMETQY
v_gene: TRBV9; j_gene: TRBJ2-7; d_gene: -; CDR3aa: ASSVGAGLYEQY
v_gene: TRBV27; j_gene: TRBJ1-5; d_gene: TRBD1; CDR3aa: ASSFGQGAQPQH